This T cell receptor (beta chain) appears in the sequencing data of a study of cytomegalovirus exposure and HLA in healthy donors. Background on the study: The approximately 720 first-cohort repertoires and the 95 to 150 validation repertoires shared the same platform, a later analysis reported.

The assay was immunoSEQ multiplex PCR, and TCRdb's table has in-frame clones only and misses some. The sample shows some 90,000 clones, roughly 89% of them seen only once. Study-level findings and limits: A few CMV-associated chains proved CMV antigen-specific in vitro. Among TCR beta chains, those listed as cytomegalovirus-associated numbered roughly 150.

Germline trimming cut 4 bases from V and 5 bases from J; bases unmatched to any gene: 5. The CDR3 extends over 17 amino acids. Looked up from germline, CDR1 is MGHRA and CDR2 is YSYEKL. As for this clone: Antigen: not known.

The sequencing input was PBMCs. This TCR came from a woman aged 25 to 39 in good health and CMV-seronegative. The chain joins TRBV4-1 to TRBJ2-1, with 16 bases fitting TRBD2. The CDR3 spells CASSLAGTSGGDNEQFF. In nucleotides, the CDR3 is TGCGCCAGCAGCCTCGCCGGGACTAGCGGGGGGGACAATGAGCAGTTCTTC.